The entry that follows covers one TCR beta chain sequence. Germline V gene sequence: CDR1 KGHSH, CDR2 LQKENI. This CDR3 comprises 12 residues. Trimming shortened V by 8 bases and J by 3 bases, and 11 bases separated the two germline ends. The data belong to a study of shared clonotypes between healthy human individuals. The method was immunoSEQ multiplex PCR; TCRdb's version includes in-frame clones alone and lacks a portion of them. The sample holds roughly 2.4 million clones, approximately 95% seen once. The chain employs TRBV18 and TRBJ2-7; no clear D gene. Material for sequencing was naive CD4+ T cells sorted from blood. The subset here: CD45RA+ positively selected. This clonotype was obtained from a man younger than 35 in good health. As DNA, the CDR3 is TGTGCCAGCGCACGAGGAGACTACGAGCAGTACTTC. Translated: CASARGDYEQYF.